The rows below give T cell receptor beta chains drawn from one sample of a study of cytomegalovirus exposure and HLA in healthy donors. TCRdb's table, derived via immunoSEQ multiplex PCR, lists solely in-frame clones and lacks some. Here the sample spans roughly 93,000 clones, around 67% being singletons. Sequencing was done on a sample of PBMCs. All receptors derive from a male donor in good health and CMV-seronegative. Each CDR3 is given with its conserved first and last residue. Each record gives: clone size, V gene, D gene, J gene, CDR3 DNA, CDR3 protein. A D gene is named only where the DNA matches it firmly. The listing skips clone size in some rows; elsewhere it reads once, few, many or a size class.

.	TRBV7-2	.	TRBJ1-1	TGTGCCAGCAGCGTCCTTCCGGGGAACACTGAAGCTTTCTTT	CASSVLPGNTEAFF
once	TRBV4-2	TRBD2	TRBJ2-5	TGTGCCAGCAGCCAAGGTCCTAGCGGGAGGGCCGGGGAGACCCAGTACTTC	CASSQGPSGRAGETQYF
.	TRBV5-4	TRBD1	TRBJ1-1	TGTGCCAGCAGCACCAGGGACAGGGAGGGGACTGAAGCTTTCTTT	CASSTRDREGTEAFF
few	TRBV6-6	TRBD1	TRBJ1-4	TGTGCCAGCAGATACGGACAGGGGGCGACTAATGAAAAACTGTTTTTT	CASRYGQGATNEKLFF
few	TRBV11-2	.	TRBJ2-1	TGTGCCAGCAGCCATTTGTCGGCGGCCCTTCATAATGAGCAGTTCTTC	CASSHLSAALHNEQFF
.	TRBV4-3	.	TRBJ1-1	TGCGCCAGCAGCCAAGATAGGGGGTTGAACACTGAAGCTTTCTTT	CASSQDRGLNTEAFF
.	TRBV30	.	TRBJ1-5	TGTGCCTGGAGTGCAGGCGACGATCAGCCCCAGCATTTT	CAWSAGDDQPQHF
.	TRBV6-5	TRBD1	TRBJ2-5	TGTGCCAGCAGCCCCGGACAGGGGGCATTGCCCCAGTACTTC	CASSPGQGALPQYF
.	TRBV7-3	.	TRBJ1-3	TGTGCCAGCAGCTTAATAAACTGCTGGAGCACCATATATTTT	CASSLINCWSTIYF
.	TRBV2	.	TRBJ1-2	TGTGCCAGCAGTGGACAGGCACACTATGGCTACACCTTC	CASSGQAHYGYTF
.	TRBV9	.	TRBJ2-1	TGTGCCAGCAGCGTATACAGAAACAATGAGCAGTTCTTC	CASSVYRNNEQFF
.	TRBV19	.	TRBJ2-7	TGTGCCAGTAGTATACAGTATCCCTACGAGCAGTACTTC	CASSIQYPYEQYF
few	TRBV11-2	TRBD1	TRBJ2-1	TGTGCCAGCAGCTCCCGGGACAGGGGGCGTGATGAGCAGTTCTTC	CASSSRDRGRDEQFF
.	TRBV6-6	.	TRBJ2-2	TGTGCCAGCAGGCGACAGGGGAGGGACACCGGGGAGCTGTTTTTT	CASRRQGRDTGELFF
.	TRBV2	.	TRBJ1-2	TGTGCCAGCAGCGCGGGCCAATATGGCTACACCTTC	CASSAGQYGYTF
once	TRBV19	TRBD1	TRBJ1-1	TGTGCCAGTAGTACCAACAGACAGGGGCCGAACACTGAAGCTTTCTTT	CASSTNRQGPNTEAFF
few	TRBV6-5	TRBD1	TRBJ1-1	TGTGCCAGCAGACCGACAGGGGGAGTGAACACTGAAGCTTTCTTT	CASRPTGGVNTEAFF
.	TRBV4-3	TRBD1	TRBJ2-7	TGCGCCAGCAGCCAAGATTGGCAGGGGGCCTACGAGCAGTACTTC	CASSQDWQGAYEQYF
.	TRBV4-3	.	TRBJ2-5	TGCGCCAGCAGCCAAGACAGGGACATACAAGAGACCCAGTACTTC	CASSQDRDIQETQYF
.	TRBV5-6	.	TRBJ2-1	TGTGCCAGCAGCTCGGGGGGCCACAATGAGCAGTTCTTC	CASSSGGHNEQFF
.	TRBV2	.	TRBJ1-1	TGTGCCAGCGTTACGGACAGTCAGAGTACTGAAGCTTTCTTT	CASVTDSQSTEAFF
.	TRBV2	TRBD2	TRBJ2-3	TGTGCCAGCAGTGACCCCGGGCTAGCGGGAGAGAATACGCAGTATTTT	CASSDPGLAGENTQYF
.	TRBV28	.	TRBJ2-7	TGTGCCAGCAGCCTCCCGGGATCTTCCTACGAGCAGTACTTC	CASSLPGSSYEQYF
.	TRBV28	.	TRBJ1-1	TGTGCCAGCAGTAGACCCGGGGCGACAGGACCGGCTTTCTTT	CASSRPGATGPAFF
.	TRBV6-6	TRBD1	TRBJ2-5	TGTGCCAGCAGTCCCCCGGACAGGGGAGTGCAGACCCAGTACTTC	CASSPPDRGVQTQYF
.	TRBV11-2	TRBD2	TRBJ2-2	TGTGCCAGCAGCTCCGGGACTAGCGGGAGAGGCGGGGAGCTGTTTTTT	CASSSGTSGRGGELFF
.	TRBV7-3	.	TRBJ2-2	TGTGCCAGCAGGGTAGGGGGGGACACCGGGGAGCTGTTTTTT	CASRVGGDTGELFF
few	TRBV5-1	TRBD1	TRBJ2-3	TGCGCCAGCAGCTTGGTGACAGGGGAGGCAGATACGCAGTATTTT	CASSLVTGEADTQYF
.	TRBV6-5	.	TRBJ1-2	TGTGCCAGCAGTGTCGACAGTAACTATGGCTACACCTTC	CASSVDSNYGYTF
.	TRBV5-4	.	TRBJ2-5	TGTGCCAGCAGCTTGGGTAGCGCTCAAGAGACCCAGTACTTC	CASSLGSAQETQYF
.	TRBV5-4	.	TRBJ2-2	TGTGCCAGCGCCAGGGTAAACACCGGGGAGCTGTTTTTT	CASARVNTGELFF
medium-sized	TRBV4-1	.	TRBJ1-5	TGCGCCAGCAGCCTTTCACCAGGGGCTGGAAGGAGCAATCAGCCCCAGCATTTT	CASSLSPGAGRSNQPQHF
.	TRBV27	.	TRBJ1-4	TGTGCCAGCAGTCCATGGACAGCGGCAACTAATGAAAAACTGTTTTTT	CASSPWTAATNEKLFF
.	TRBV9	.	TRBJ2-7	TGTGCCAGCAGCGCGAGGGCGGGTGGTAGGTGGACGCAGGACGAGCAGTACTTC	CASSARAGGRWTQDEQYF
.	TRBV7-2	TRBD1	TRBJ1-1	TGTGCCAGCAGCTATTTAAGGGGACAGAGCTTGAGGACTGAAGCTTTCTTT	CASSYLRGQSLRTEAFF
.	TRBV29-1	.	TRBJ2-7	TGCAGCGTTTCAGGGATTGACGAGCAGTACTTC	CSVSGIDEQYF
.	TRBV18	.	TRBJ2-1	TGTGCCAGCTCACCAGGAGGGAGCTCCTACAATGAGCAGTTCTTC	CASSPGGSSYNEQFF
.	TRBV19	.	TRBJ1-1	TGTGCCAGTAGTAAATGGGGACGGGGGTCCACTGAAGCTTTCTTT	CASSKWGRGSTEAFF
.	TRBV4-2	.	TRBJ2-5	TGTGCCAGCAGCCAGAGCCAGGACTCACCGTACCAAGAGACCCAGTACTTC	CASSQSQDSPYQETQYF
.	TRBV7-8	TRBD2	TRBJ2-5	TGTGCCAGCAGCAAACTAGCGGGAGATCGGGAGACCCAGTACTTC	CASSKLAGDRETQYF
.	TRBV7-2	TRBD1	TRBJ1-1	TGTGCCAGCAGCTTAACAGGGGGAGCGAACACTGAAGCTTTCTTT	CASSLTGGANTEAFF
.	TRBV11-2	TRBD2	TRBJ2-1	TGTGCCAGCAGCTCACTAGCGGGAGGATACAATGAGCAGTTCTTC	CASSSLAGGYNEQFF
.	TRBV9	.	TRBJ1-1	TGTGCCAGCAGCGTAGGGGCAGATGAAGCTTTCTTT	CASSVGADEAFF
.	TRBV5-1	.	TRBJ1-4	TGCGCCACTAAACAGGGATTAAATGAAAAACTGTTTTTT	CATKQGLNEKLFF
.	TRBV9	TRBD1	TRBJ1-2	TGTGCCAGCAGCTTCGGACAGGCAGCTAACTATGGCTACACCTTC	CASSFGQAANYGYTF
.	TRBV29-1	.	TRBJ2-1	TGCAGCGTTGAACCATCCGGCGGTGAGCAGTTCTTC	CSVEPSGGEQFF
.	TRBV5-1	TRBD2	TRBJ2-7	TGCGCCAGCAGCTTGGGGCAGCGGGAGGGCCGGAGAGAGCAGTACTTC	CASSLGQREGRREQYF
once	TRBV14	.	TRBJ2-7	TGTGCCAGCCGAGTTTCTAGCGTGCCTGTGCAGTACTTC	CASRVSSVPVQYF
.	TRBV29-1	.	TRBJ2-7	TGCAGCGTTGCTGACAGTTACGAGCAGTACTTC	CSVADSYEQYF
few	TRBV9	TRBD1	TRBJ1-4	TGTGCCAGCAACCGACAGGGCGAGGGGGAAAAACTGTTTTTT	CASNRQGEGEKLFF
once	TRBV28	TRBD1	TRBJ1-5	TGTGCCAGCAGTTACTGGGACAGGGACAATCAGCCCCAGCATTTT	CASSYWDRDNQPQHF
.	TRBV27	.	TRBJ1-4	TGTGCCAGCAGTTCCTCACAGGGAATAGATGAAAAACTGTTTTTT	CASSSSQGIDEKLFF
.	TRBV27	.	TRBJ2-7	TGTGCCAGCAGCATACTCCCGGCCGCTCGCAGGGAGCAGTACTTC	CASSILPAARREQYF
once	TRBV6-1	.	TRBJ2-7	TGTGCCAGCAGTGAGGCCCGTTCGGGCGAGCAGTACTTC	CASSEARSGEQYF
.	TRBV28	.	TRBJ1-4	TGTGCCAGCAGTTTATCGGTCATAGAAAAACTGTTTTTT	CASSLSVIEKLFF
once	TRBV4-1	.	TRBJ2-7	TGCGCCAGCAGCCAAGCTGACTCCGAGCAGTACTTC	CASSQADSEQYF
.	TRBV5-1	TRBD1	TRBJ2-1	TGCGCCAGCAGCTCCTCGGGGGACAGGCCGTTCTTC	CASSSSGDRPFF
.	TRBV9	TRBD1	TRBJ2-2	TGTGCCAGCAGCGCTTTAGACAGGGTGAACACCGGGGAGCTGTTTTTT	CASSALDRVNTGELFF